This T cell receptor (beta chain) was found in a study of cytomegalovirus exposure and HLA in healthy donors (dated by TCRdb to 2016 to 2017). Some background on the complete study: An earlier analysis of roughly 500 of the donors reported approximately 280 Gb of sequence data and 117 million unique TCR beta sequences obtained from about 179 million T cells. Approximately 300 gigabases of sequencing data and around 80 million unique TCR sequences made up an early release that covered some 640 HLA-typed donors. The genetic ancestry cluster associated with self-reported Caucasian donors included 65% to 90% of the 300 to 450 genotyped donors. The study was designed to test whether signatures of past pathogen exposure could be identified by cataloging public T cell receptors. The study profiled the T cell repertoires of 550 to 700 subjects by immunosequencing and related them to cytomegalovirus serostatus. A separate validation cohort of roughly 130 different subjects was used in addition to the roughly 700-subject first cohort. To predict cytomegalovirus infection status, the study brought together high-throughput TCR immunosequencing, statistical association of individual TCRs with disease status, and machine learning. To study patterns of TCR occurrence, a later analysis re-analyzed previously published TCR beta repertoires from several hundred donors and added high-resolution HLA genotyping. In the later analysis, no new phenotypic data were used to find candidate immune exposures; instead, reliance was placed on TCR beta sequences and their occurrence across donors. In an earlier analysis of more than 550 of the donors, high-throughput TCR beta sequencing was used to judge whether each TCR beta V gene segment behaved as functional or pseudogenic. Donor age, sex, ethnicity and CMV serostatus were compiled alongside the repertoire data. In a later genetic analysis, genome-wide SNP genotypes for about three fifths of the roughly 670 donors were used, and that subset was treated as a discovery cohort. All discovery cohort repertoires had been generated using a single sequencing platform. HLA typing covered class I and class II loci at four-digit resolution. Typing coverage differed by locus: A, B, C, DRB1 and DQB1 were typed in roughly 629-640 donors, DQA1 in approximately 520, DPA1 in 606, and DPB1 in 450 to 480. Because of strong linkage in the cohort, 5 or 6 DR-DQ haplotypes were treated as single units for association and clustering. Among several hundred genotyped donors of the cohort, an average of around 220,000 unique TCR beta nucleotide sequences was sequenced per donor, of which about 19% were non-productive. Overall study results and their limits: A later analysis reported that several top co-occurrence clusters appeared linked to parvovirus B19, influenza, CMV and Epstein-Barr virus. According to a later genetic analysis, donors in an Asian-associated ancestry cluster had fewer N-insertions in productive TCRs than the approximately 650-donor mean. A later analysis associated 16,951 TCR beta sequences with specific HLA alleles at a false discovery rate of 0.05. Because HLA typing was missing for some donors at each locus, association tests included only the typed subset. Only TCR beta chains were sequenced in this cohort, and the absence of alpha or paired-chain data limited detectable features. Because counts were too low, about 18 rarely observed V segments, including chromosome 9 orphons, were left out of the earlier analysis of some 640 of the donors. Correlated functional status among segregating V segments might be attributable to linkage disequilibrium, but an unknown experimental factor could not be ruled out. Assigning TCR associations to individual alleles was difficult when HLA alleles, especially DR and DQ, strongly co-occurred. Immune exposure information for the cohort was limited to CMV serostatus. Some IMGT-functional V segments, including TRBV6-2 and TRBV6-3, could not be distinguished by the 87-base-pair reads and were therefore excluded. Cytomegalovirus status was reported to be diagnosed by the classifier with high specificity and sensitivity in both the original and validation cohorts. Most TCR sequences were seen in very few donors, while some public TCRs were found in many individuals. A further reported finding was that TCR beta sequences accurately predicted the HLA-A and HLA-B alleles for most subjects in the first cohort. In the study, some 160 TCR beta chains were listed as associated with cytomegalovirus. In a later genetic analysis, a missense DCLRE1C variant was associated with V-gene and J-gene trimming of TCR beta chains, and the association was replicated in an independent cohort. It was suggested by the authors that the approach could potentially be generalized to other disease states and immunological phenotypes. In a later analysis, TCR association rates were found to vary across HLA loci, with the most associated TCRs seen for DRB1 alleles and the fewest for HLA-C alleles. A later analysis found that HLA-associated TCR beta chains were more clonally expanded and had lower generation probabilities than equally common non-associated chains. A group of highly shared sequence variants was considered likely to be a technical artifact of the sequencing pipeline. An earlier analysis of some 590 of the donors showed that most TCR beta V segments appeared in productive rearrangements either about 87% or about 30% of the time, which broadly matched IMGT annotations. Presence/absence analyses assumed roughly uniform sequencing depth across donors, an assumption that may not hold. Most CMV-associated TCR beta chains appeared to be HLA-restricted in a later analysis, and the HLA associations seemed to be driven largely by CMV exposure. In vitro tests confirmed that three of the cytomegalovirus-associated TCR beta chains recognize cytomegalovirus antigens.

The method was the immunoSEQ multiplex PCR assay. For the multiplex PCR, a mixture combining 60 forward primers for TCR Vbeta segments and 13 reverse primers for TCR Jbeta segments was used. The CDR3 region of rearranged TCR beta genes was amplified from genomic DNA with a multiplex PCR assay. The amplified TCR beta libraries were sequenced on the Illumina HiSeq System as 87-base-pair reads. The study's own analysis went as follows. In a later analysis, approximately 74 million unique TCR beta chains were counted across the roughly 670 repertoires, and roughly 10 million of these chains were shared by at least two donors. A nearest-neighbor algorithm error-corrected the raw reads and collapsed the reads into unique sequences, merging closely related sequences to remove PCR and sequencing errors. V, D and J gene segments were assigned by aligning CDR3 sequences to IMGT reference sequences. For a sequence to be retained, at least a six-nucleotide match to both a V gene segment and a J gene segment was required. Rearrangements were called productive when the CDR3 lacked stop codons and stayed in frame with V and J; all others were non-productive. CDR3 was defined by IMGT convention, running from the second conserved V-encoded cysteine to the conserved J-encoded phenylalanine. The earlier analysis of about 590 of the donors excluded sequences that lacked an unambiguous match to a single V gene segment. An earlier analysis of almost 600 of the donors classified V segments as functional when productive rearrangements were above 56.7% and as segregating when the standard deviation between donors was above 5%. To diagnose cytomegalovirus status from the catalog of TCR beta chain sequences, a statistical classification framework was built. In a later analysis, V and J genes were assigned by comparing TCR nucleotide sequences against IMGT/GENE-DB human TR gene sequences. In a later analysis, CDR3 sequences and most-parsimonious VDJ recombination scenarios were assigned using the TCRdist pipeline. A later analysis defined each TCR beta chain by its CDR3 amino acid sequence plus V-gene family, and excluded reads lacking a unique V-gene family. In a later analysis, 450 to 600 highly shared, low-generation-probability nucleotide sequences were removed to address suspected cross-contamination and a sequencing artifact. A later analysis calculated a clonal expansion index for each public chain from normalized within-repertoire ranks of inferred template counts. In a later analysis, generation probabilities were computed with a VDJ recombination model fitted to out-of-frame rearrangements, and the resulting probabilities were checked against IGoR. In a later analysis, TCR-TCR, TCR-HLA and TCR-CMV co-occurrence was scored with hypergeometric tests, and a repertoire-size bias correction was applied to TCR pairs. False discovery rates were estimated in a later analysis by permuting HLA or CMV assignments 20 times. In a later analysis, co-occurring TCRs were grouped using DBSCAN, with TCRdist sequence similarity added in when clustering inside HLA-allele-positive subsets. Co-occurrence clustering excluded repertoires with fewer than 30,000 or more than 120,000 public chains, plus five with anomalous nucleotide sharing. TCRdb's version of the immuneACCESS table is confined to in-frame rearrangements and falls short of the full clone set. An unresolved V gene accounts for under half of the shortfall where checked; the remainder is of unknown origin. V and J calls and clone size are those listed in that table; D and trimming were worked out from the DNA. The table for this sample lists under 200,000 clones; around 79% of them were counted only once. The top ten constitute 2% to 3% of the sample.

Including the terminal cysteine and phenylalanine, the CDR3 comprises 17 residues. Only the CDR3 region is kept as DNA, spanning 51 bases read in frame from base 1. CDR1 SEHNR and CDR2 FQNEAQ are derived from the germline V gene (reference sequence). V drops 4 bases and J drops 0 bases, leaving 18 bases in between. With regard to this clone: There is no known antigen for this receptor. Per-nucleotide qualities are absent, and no much larger clonotype sits a single base away.

The cohort consisted of fewer than 700 healthy bone marrow donors. At the time of sampling, all cohort members were nominally healthy, though unrecorded immune exposures were likely present. The donor tested CMV seropositive and was one of the 289 seropositive cohort members. A peripheral blood sample was collected from each donor, and TCR beta sequencing was performed on peripheral blood mononuclear cells. Genomic DNA was extracted from the blood cell samples with the Qiagen DNeasy Blood Extraction Kit. The sequencing sample was made of PBMCs. The chain employs TRBV7-9 and TRBJ1-1; a tentative D call is TRBD1 (6 bases match). This receptor was identified in a woman aged 40 to 50 in good health and CMV-seropositive. The DNA sequence is TGTGCCAGCAGCTCGAGAGGTCGGGACAACTTGAACACTGAAGCTTTCTTT. Its protein reads: CASSSRGRDNLNTEAFF.